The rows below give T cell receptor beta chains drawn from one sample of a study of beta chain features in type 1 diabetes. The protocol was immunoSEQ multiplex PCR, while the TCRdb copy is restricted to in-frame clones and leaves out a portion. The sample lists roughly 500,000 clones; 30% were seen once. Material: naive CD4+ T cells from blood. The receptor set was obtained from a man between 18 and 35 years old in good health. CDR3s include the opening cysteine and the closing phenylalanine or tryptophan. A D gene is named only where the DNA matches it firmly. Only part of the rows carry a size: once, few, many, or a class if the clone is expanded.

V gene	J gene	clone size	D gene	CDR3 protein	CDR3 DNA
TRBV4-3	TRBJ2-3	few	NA	CASSQDRWPNTDTQYF	TGCGCCAGCAGCCAAGATCGATGGCCGAACACAGATACGCAGTATTTT
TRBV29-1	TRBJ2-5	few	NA	CSVGTSETQYF	TGCAGCGTTGGGACGTCGGAGACCCAGTACTTC
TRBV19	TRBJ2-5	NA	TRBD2	CASSIRRASGYQETQYF	TGTGCCAGTAGTATCCGACGGGCTAGCGGATACCAAGAGACCCAGTACTTC
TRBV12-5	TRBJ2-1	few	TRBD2	CASALAGGDEQFF	TGTGCTAGTGCTTTGGCGGGAGGGGATGAGCAGTTCTTC
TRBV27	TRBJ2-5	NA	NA	CASSLRSYQETQYF	TGTGCCAGCAGTTTAAGGTCGTACCAAGAGACCCAGTACTTC
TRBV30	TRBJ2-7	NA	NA	CAWRRVGETYEQYF	TGTGCCTGGAGGCGGGTAGGGGAAACCTACGAGCAGTACTTC
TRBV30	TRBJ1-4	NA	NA	CAWSVESTNEKLFF	TGTGCCTGGAGTGTCGAGTCAACTAATGAAAAACTGTTTTTT
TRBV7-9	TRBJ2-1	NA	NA	CASSENNEQFF	TGTGCCAGCAGCGAGAACAATGAGCAGTTCTTC
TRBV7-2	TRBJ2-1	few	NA	CASSSMTGGHNEQFF	TGTGCCAGCAGCTCGATGACTGGGGGGCACAATGAGCAGTTCTTC
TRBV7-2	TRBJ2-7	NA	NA	CASSLDRNYEQYF	TGTGCCAGCAGCTTAGACAGAAACTACGAGCAGTACTTC
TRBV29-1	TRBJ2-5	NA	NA	CSVEMGRETQYF	TGCAGCGTTGAAATGGGCCGGGAGACCCAGTACTTC
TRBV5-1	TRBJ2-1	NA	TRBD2	CASSLVAGATYNEQFF	TGCGCCAGCAGCTTGGTAGCGGGAGCGACCTACAATGAGCAGTTCTTC
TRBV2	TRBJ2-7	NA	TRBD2	CASMWERDSYEQYF	TGTGCCAGCATGTGGGAGCGGGACTCCTACGAGCAGTACTTC
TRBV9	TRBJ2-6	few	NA	CASSVGNSGANVLTF	TGTGCCAGCAGCGTAGGTAACTCTGGGGCCAACGTCCTGACTTTC
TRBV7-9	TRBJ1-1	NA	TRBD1	CASSSRQGSHHPEAFF	TGTGCCAGCAGCTCCAGACAGGGTAGCCACCACCCTGAAGCTTTCTTT
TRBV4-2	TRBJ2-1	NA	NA	CASSQGRSSYNEQFF	TGTGCCAGCAGCCAAGGCAGGAGCTCCTACAATGAGCAGTTCTTC
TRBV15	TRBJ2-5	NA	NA	CATSRAPGARETQYF	TGTGCCACCAGCAGAGCGCCAGGGGCCCGAGAGACCCAGTACTTC
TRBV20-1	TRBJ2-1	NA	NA	CSASRGNEQFF	TGCAGTGCTAGTAGGGGGAATGAGCAGTTCTTC
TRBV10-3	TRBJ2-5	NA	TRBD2	CAIRFTGTSGSETQYF	TGTGCCATCAGATTTACCGGGACTAGCGGTTCGGAGACCCAGTACTTC
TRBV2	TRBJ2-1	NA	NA	CASKTRERGSYNEQFF	TGTGCCAGTAAGACCCGAGAGAGGGGCTCCTACAATGAGCAGTTCTTC
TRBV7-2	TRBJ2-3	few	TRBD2	CASSFVAGAPDTQYF	TGTGCCAGCAGCTTCGTAGCGGGAGCCCCAGATACGCAGTATTTT